Presented here are 17 T cell receptor beta chains from one specimen sequenced in a study of cytomegalovirus exposure and HLA in healthy donors. Use of 60 Vbeta and 13 Jbeta primers characterized the PCR. Sequenced by immunoSEQ multiplex PCR; TCRdb stores in-frame clones only, minus some. The sample shows some 110,000 clones, roughly three quarters of them seen only once. Sequencing was carried out using PBMCs. Receptors were obtained from a young woman in good health and CMV-seronegative.

The chain combines TRBV30 with TRBJ1-6; D is unclear. V was cut by 3 bases and J by 0 bases, with 9 bases left in between. CDR1 GTSNPN and CDR2 SVGIG come from the germline V gene (reference sequence). The CDR3 has 15 residues. The CDR3 protein is CAWSHRSSYNSPLHF. CDR3 in DNA: TGTGCCTGGAGCCATAGGAGCTCCTATAATTCACCCCTCCACTTT.

J is TRBJ2-7 and V is TRBV5-1; tentative D call: TRBD1 (5 bases). The CDR3 consists of 13 residues. Germline lookup yields CDR1 SGHRS and CDR2 YFSETQ. The V and J ends lost 4 bases and 3 bases respectively, with 11 bases between them. Here the CDR3 reads CASSREGVYEQYF. The CDR3 region has the DNA TGCGCCAGCAGCCGCGAAGGGGTCTACGAGCAGTACTTC.

This rearrangement joins TRBV30 to TRBJ1-1; D may be TRBD1 (6 bases). The CDR3 covers 11 residues. Per the germline V gene, CDR1 is GTSNPN and CDR2 is SVGIG (reference sequence). Trimming removed 0 bases from V and 12 bases from J, with 11 bases in between. The CDR3 region is CAWSVYRETFF. Here the CDR3 DNA reads TGTGCCTGGAGTGTATACAGGGAAACTTTCTTT.

This chain connects TRBV23-1 to TRBJ1-2; no clear D. TRBV23-1 qualifies as an ORF whose function is uncertain. The CDR3 is 12 amino acids. The V and J ends lost 1 base and 7 bases respectively, with 7 bases between them. The CDR3 here is CASSQYPSGYTF. DNA for the CDR3: TGCGCCAGCAGTCAATATCCGAGTGGCTACACCTTC.

The J gene is TRBJ1-6, the V gene TRBV15; TRBD1 matches 8 bases. This CDR3 contains 14 residues. CDR1 and CDR2 (germline): LNHNV, YYDKDF (reference sequence). V trimming: 3 bases; J trimming: 7 bases; junction bases outside the gene matches: 2. The CDR3 DNA sequence: TGTGCCACCAGCAGGGACAGGGAGAATTCACCCCTCCACTTT. It codes for CATSRDRENSPLHF.

This clone was seen a handful of times. The genes are TRBV30 and TRBJ1-5, with D tentatively TRBD1 (6 bases). The germline CDR1 and CDR2 sequences are GTSNPN and SVGIG (reference sequence). The CDR3 has 14 amino acids. Trimming left V 1 base short and J 3 bases short, with 10 bases between. The CDR3 sequence: CAWSDRGANQPQHF. The CDR3 DNA reads TGTGCCTGGAGTGACCGGGGGGCCAATCAGCCCCAGCATTTT. The whole variable domain, filled in from reference TRBV30 and TRBJ1-5, reads SQTIHQWPATLVQPVGSPLSLECTVEGTSNPNLYWYRQAAGRGLQLLFYSVGIGQISSEVPQNLSASRPQDRQFILSSKKLLLSDSGFYLCAWSDRGANQPQHFGDGTRLSIL.

The rearrangement joins TRBV5-1 to TRBJ1-1; D is ambiguous. Germline CDR1 reads SGHRS; CDR2 reads YFSETQ. The CDR3 runs to 13 residues. V was clipped by 4 bases and J by 0 bases, with 7 bases between them. CDR3 sequence reads: CASSNTVNTEAFF. The CDR3 bases are TGCGCCAGCAGCAATACAGTGAACACTGAAGCTTTCTTT.

This chain joins TRBV6-5 and TRBJ1-2, with D maybe TRBD1 (6 bases). The V end lost 6 bases, the J end lost 6 bases, and 17 bases lay between the germline ends. The CDR3 runs 14 residues. Germline CDR1 reads MNHEY; CDR2 reads SVGAGI. CDR3 bases: TGTGCCAGCAGCCCAAAACCCGGGACACATGGCTACACCTTC. The encoded protein is CASSPKPGTHGYTF.

The rearrangement links TRBV29-1 to TRBJ1-2; D call uncertain. Germline CDR1 reads SQVTM; CDR2 reads ANQGSEA. The CDR3 consists of 13 residues. Trimming shortened V by 3 bases and J by 4 bases, and 12 bases separated the two germline ends. CDR3 coding DNA: TGCAGCGTTGATGAGGTACGGGTCTATGGCTACACCTTC. This sequence encodes CSVDEVRVYGYTF.

This chain links TRBV7-9 with TRBJ2-3; D is unresolved. Trimming took 10 bases from V and 1 from J, leaving 15 bases between them. CDR1 SEHNR and CDR2 FQNEAQ come from the germline V gene (reference sequence). The CDR3 has 14 amino acids. The CDR3 loop reads CATKIVGGTDTQYF. DNA of the CDR3: TGTGCCACCAAAATCGTCGGAGGCACAGATACGCAGTATTTT.

This chain links TRBV4-2 with TRBJ1-5, with TRBD1 as a possible D gene (5 bases). Germline CDR1 and CDR2: LGHNA and YNFKEQ. V lost 0 bases and J lost 5, with 11 bases in between. The CDR3 has 15 residues. The CDR3 here is CASSQEDSNYQPQHF. CDR3 DNA: TGTGCCAGCAGCCAAGAAGACAGTAATTATCAGCCCCAGCATTTT.

The CDR3 loop reads CASSSSGTGAHEQYF. Here the CDR3 DNA reads TGTGCCAGCAGCTCATCCGGGACAGGGGCCCACGAGCAGTACTTC. J is TRBJ2-7 and V is TRBV7-9; TRBD1 agrees at 10 bases. The CDR3 sequence is 15 residues long. Per germline, CDR1 SEHNR and CDR2 FQNEAQ (reference sequence). V lost 4 bases, J lost 5 bases, and 8 bases stayed unmatched.

The chain has TRBV30 and TRBJ1-1; D gene uncertain. This CDR3 is 13 amino acids long. Germline V gene lookup returns CDR1 GTSNPN and CDR2 SVGIG (reference sequence). CDR3 in DNA: TGTGCTGGAGCGGTTGAAGCGAACACTGAAGCTTTCTTT. Amino acids: CAGAVEANTEAFF.

The V and J genes are TRBV27 and TRBJ1-6, with TRBD1 identical over 7 bases. Unmatched junction bases numbered 11, after V lost 5 bases and J lost 10 bases. The germline V gene encodes CDR1 MNHEY and CDR2 SMNVEV (reference sequence). CDR3 length: 15 residues. CDR3: CASSDGDSRRSPLHF. For the CDR3, the DNA is TGTGCCAGCAGTGACGGGGACAGTCGAAGATCACCCCTCCACTTT.

This clone has just one count. The DNA of the CDR3 is TGTGCCAGCAGCTTATCCCGACAGGGCGGAGGGGAAAAACTGTTTTTT. This translates into CASSLSRQGGGEKLFF. V gene TRBV11-2 combines with J gene TRBJ1-4; 7 nucleotides agree with TRBD1. This CDR3 region has 16 residues. Germline CDR1 is SGHAT and CDR2 is FQNNGV. V lost 2 bases, J lost 8 bases, and 11 bases stayed unmatched.

In its sample, this clone was seen once. The chain combines TRBV4-2 with TRBJ1-1; no clear D. CDR3 length: 16 residues. Germline values: CDR1 LGHNA, CDR2 YNFKEQ. Between the trimmed V and J ends, which lost 4 bases and 1 base, there was a span of 16 bases. The CDR3 here is CASSPRAERGNTEAFF. DNA for the CDR3: TGTGCCAGCAGCCCTCGGGCCGAACGGGGGAACACTGAAGCTTTCTTT.

V gene TRBV18 combines with J gene TRBJ2-6, with 8 bases fitting TRBD1. The CDR3 loop spans 17 amino acids. Trimming took 2 bases from V and 2 from J; bases not matched to a gene: 5. Germline CDR1 and CDR2: KGHSH and LQKENI. This CDR3 is CASSPFTGGTGANVLTF. CDR3 coding DNA: TGTGCCAGCTCACCATTCACAGGGGGGACTGGGGCCAACGTCCTGACTTTC.